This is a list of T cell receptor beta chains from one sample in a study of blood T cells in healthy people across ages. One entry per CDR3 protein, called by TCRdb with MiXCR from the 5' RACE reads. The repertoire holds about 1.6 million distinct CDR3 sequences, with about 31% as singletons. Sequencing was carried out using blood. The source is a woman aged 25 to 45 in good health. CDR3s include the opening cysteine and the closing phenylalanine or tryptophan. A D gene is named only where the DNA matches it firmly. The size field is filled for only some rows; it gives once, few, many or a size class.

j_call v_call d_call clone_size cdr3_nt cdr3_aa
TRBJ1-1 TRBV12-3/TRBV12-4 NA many TGTGCCAGCAGTTTAAAGGTACAAGCTTTCTTT CASSLKVQAFF
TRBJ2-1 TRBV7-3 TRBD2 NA TGTGCCAGCAGTTTTGGACTAGCGGGAGGATATGAGCAGTTCTTC CASSFGLAGGYEQFF
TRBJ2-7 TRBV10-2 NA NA TGCGCCAGCAGTGACCCCGCGACATGGCTTTACAATGAGCAGTACTTC CASSDPATWLYNEQYF
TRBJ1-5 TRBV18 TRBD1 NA TGTGCCAGCTCAGCAGGGGCAGGGGGTCAGCCCCAGCATTTT CASSAGAGGQPQHF
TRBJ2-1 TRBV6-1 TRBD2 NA TGTGCCAGCAGTCTCGGGACTAGCGGGAGCAATAAGCAGTTCTTC CASSLGTSGSNKQFF
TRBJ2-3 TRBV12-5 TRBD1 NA TGTGCTAGTGGTTTCGGACAGGGGGGAGCAGATACGCAGTATTTT CASGFGQGGADTQYF
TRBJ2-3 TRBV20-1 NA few TGCAGTGCTCCGAACAGGGTAACGGGCACAGATACGCAGTATTTT CSAPNRVTGTDTQYF
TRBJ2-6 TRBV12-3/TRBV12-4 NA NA TGTGCCAGCAGTTTTCGGGCAGGGCTGGGGTCTGGGGCCAACGTCCTGACTTTC CASSFRAGLGSGANVLTF
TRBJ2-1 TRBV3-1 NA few TGTGCCAGCAGCCAAGACGACCCGGCCCCCTACAATGAGCAGTTCTTC CASSQDDPAPYNEQFF
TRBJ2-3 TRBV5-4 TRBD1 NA TGTGCCAGCAGCCGCCGACAGGGGGGCACAGATACGCAGTATTTT CASSRRQGGTDTQYF
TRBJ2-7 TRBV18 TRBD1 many TGCGCCAGCAGCCCACAGGGGGCTTACGAGCAGTACTTC CASSPQGAYEQYF
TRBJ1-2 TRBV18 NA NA TGTGCCAGCTCACCACTTTCGGACAGCTATTATGGCTACACCTTC CASSPLSDSYYGYTF
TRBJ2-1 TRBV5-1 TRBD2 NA TGCGCCAGCAGCTCAGTTGGCGGGAGCTCCTACAATGAGCAGTTCTTC CASSSVGGSSYNEQFF
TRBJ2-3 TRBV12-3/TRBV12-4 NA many TGTGCCAGCCGAAGCGCCGAGACGCAGTATTTT CASRSAETQYF
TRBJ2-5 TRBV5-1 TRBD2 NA TGCGCCAGCAGCTGGGGACTAGCGGGGAGTGGAGAGACCCAGTACTTC CASSWGLAGSGETQYF
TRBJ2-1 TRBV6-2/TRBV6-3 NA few TGTGCCAGCAGTTACGGCCGAAACCGAGCCTACAATGAGCAGTTCTTC CASSYGRNRAYNEQFF
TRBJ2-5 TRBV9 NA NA TGTGCCAGCAGCGTAGACTGGTCAGAGACCCAGTACTTC CASSVDWSETQYF
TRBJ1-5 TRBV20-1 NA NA TGCAGTGCTAGAGATAAAGGCAATCAGCCCCAGCATTTT CSARDKGNQPQHF
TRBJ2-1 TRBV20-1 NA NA TGCAGTGCTACCCTCAGAGGTCTCCTCTCCTTACAAGAGACCCAGTTCTTC CSATLRGLLSLQETQFF
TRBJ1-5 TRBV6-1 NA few TGTGCCAGCAGACCCATACAGATAGGGACCCGTAGCAATCAGCCCCAGCATTTT CASRPIQIGTRSNQPQHF
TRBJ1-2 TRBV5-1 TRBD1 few TGCGCCAGCGGTGCCGGGACAGACTATGGCTACACCTTC CASGAGTDYGYTF
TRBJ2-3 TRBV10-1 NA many TGTGCCAGCAGTGAGGGGGGGACAGATACGCAGTATTTT CASSEGGTDTQYF